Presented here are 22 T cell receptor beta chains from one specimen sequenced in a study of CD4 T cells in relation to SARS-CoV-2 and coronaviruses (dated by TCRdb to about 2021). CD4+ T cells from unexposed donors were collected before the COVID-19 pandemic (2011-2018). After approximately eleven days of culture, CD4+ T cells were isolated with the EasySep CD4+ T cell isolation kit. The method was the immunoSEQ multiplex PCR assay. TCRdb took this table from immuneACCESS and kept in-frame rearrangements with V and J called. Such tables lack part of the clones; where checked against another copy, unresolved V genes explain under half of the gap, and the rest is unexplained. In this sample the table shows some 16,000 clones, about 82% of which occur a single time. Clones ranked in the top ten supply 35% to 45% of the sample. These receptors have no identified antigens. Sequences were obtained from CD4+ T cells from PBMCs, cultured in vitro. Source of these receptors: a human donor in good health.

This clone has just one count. The CDR3 bases are TGCGCCAGCAGTGAGTCGGGGGGCCCCGATGGCTACACCTTC. This translates into CASSESGGPDGYTF. This chain connects TRBV10-1 to TRBJ1-2, with a tentative D call TRBD1 (6 bases). V dropped 0 bases and J dropped 6 bases, with 11 bases sitting between them. The CDR3 has 14 amino acids. Germline CDR1 reads WNHNN; CDR2 reads SYGVQD (reference sequence).

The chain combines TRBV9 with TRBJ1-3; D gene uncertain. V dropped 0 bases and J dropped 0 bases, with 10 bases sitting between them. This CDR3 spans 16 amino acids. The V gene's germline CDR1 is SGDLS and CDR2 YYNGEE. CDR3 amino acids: CASSVEVINSGNTIYF. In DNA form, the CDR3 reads TGTGCCAGCAGCGTAGAGGTCATCAACTCTGGAAACACCATATATTTT.

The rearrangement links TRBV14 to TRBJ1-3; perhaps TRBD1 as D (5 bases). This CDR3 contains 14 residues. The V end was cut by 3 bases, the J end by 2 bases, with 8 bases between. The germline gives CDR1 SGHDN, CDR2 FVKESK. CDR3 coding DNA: TGTGCCAGCAGCCATTCAGGGACTGGAAACACCATATATTTT. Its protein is CASSHSGTGNTIYF.

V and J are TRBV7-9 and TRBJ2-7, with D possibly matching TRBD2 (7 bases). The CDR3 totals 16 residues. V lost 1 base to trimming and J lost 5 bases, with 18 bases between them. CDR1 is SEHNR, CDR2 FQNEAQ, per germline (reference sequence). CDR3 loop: CASSLEGGRGYNEQYF. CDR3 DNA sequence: TGTGCCAGCAGCTTAGAGGGGGGGCGCGGGTACAACGAGCAGTACTTC.

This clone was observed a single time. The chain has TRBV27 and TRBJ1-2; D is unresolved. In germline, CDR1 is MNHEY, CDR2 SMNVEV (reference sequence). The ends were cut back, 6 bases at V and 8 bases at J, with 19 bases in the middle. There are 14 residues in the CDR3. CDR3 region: CASRGSGKVGGYTF. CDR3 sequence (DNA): TGTGCCAGCAGGGGGTCGGGGAAGGTCGGGGGCTACACCTTC.

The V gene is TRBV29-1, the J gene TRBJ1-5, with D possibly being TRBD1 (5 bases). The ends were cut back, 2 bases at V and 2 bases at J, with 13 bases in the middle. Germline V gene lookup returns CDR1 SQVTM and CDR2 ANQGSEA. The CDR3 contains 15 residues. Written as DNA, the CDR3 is TGCAGCGTTGAAATTCAGGGAGTGGGCAATCAGCCCCAGCATTTT. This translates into CSVEIQGVGNQPQHF.

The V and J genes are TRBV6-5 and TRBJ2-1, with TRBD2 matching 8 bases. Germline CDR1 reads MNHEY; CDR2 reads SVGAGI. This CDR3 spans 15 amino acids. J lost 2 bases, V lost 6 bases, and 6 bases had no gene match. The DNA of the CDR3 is TGTGCCAGCAGGCCAACTAGCGGCGCCTACAATGAGCAGTTCTTC. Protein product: CASRPTSGAYNEQFF.

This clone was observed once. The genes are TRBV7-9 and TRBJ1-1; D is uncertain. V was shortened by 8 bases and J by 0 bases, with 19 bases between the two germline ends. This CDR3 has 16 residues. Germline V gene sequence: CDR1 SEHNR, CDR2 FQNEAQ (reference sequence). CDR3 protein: CASLPGKSNMNTEAFF. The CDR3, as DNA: TGTGCCAGCCTACCTGGAAAGAGCAACATGAACACTGAAGCTTTCTTT.

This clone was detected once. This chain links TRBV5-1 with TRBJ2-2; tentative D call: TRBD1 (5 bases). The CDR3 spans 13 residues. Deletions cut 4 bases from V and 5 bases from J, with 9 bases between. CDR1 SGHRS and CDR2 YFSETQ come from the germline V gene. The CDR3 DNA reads TGCGCCAGCAGCCCATCAGGGACCGGGGAGCTGTTTTTT. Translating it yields CASSPSGTGELFF.

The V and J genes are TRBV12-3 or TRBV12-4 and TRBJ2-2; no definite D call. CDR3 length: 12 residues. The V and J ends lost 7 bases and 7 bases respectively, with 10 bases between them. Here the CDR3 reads CASKPSGGELFF. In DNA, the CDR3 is TGTGCCAGCAAACCATCCGGCGGGGAGCTGTTTTTT.

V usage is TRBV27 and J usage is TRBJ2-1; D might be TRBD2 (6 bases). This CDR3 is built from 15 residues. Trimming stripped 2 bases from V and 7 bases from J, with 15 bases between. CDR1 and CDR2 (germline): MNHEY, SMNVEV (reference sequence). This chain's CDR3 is CASSLGGSPFNEQFF. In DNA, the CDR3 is TGTGCCAGCAGTTTAGGGGGGAGTCCCTTTAATGAGCAGTTCTTC.

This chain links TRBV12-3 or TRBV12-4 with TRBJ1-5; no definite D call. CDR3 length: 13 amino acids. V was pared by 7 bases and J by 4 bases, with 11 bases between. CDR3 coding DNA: TGTGCCAGCAAGGCTGGGGAAAATCAGCCCCAGCATTTT. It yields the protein CASKAGENQPQHF.

The CDR3 bases are TGTGCCAGCAGTTTATCGTCCGAGGGCAGGGTGGGCAATGAGCAGTTCTTC. Its protein is CASSLSSEGRVGNEQFF. The V and J genes are TRBV28 and TRBJ2-1, with D perhaps being TRBD1 or TRBD2 (5 bases each). V lost 1 base to trimming and J lost 6 bases, with 19 bases between them. This CDR3 is built from 17 residues. Germline values: CDR1 MDHEN, CDR2 SYDVKM.

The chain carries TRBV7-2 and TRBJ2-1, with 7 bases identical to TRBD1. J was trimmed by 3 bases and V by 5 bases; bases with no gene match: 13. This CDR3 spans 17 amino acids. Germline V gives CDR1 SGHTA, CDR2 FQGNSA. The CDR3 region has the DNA TGTGCCAGCAGCACGGGGCCGACAGGGAAAGGCTACAATGAGCAGTTCTTC. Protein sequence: CASSTGPTGKGYNEQFF.

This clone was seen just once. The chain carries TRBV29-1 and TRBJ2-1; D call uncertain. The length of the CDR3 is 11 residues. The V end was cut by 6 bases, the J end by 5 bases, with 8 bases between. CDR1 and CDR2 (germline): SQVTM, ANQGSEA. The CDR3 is CSVRTDNEQFF. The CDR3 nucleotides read TGCAGCGTAAGGACCGACAATGAGCAGTTCTTC.

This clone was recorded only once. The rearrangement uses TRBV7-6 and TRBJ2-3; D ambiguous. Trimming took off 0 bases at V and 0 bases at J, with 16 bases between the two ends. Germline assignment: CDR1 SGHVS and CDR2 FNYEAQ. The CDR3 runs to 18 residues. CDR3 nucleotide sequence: TGTGCCAGCAGCTTAGCTCCCCCTGTCTCTGGTAGCACAGATACGCAGTATTTT. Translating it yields CASSLAPPVSGSTDTQYF.

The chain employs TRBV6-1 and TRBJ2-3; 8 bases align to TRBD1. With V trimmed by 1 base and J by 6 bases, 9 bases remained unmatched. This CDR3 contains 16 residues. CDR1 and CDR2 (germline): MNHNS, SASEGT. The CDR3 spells CASSEVSGGGEDTQYF. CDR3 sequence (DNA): TGTGCCAGCAGTGAAGTGTCAGGGGGCGGGGAGGATACGCAGTATTTT.

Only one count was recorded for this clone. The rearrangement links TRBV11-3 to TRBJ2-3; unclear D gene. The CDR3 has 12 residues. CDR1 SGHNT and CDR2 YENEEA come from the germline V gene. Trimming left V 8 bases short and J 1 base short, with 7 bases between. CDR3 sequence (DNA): TGTGCCAGCGGATCTGGCACAGATACGCAGTATTTT. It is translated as CASGSGTDTQYF.

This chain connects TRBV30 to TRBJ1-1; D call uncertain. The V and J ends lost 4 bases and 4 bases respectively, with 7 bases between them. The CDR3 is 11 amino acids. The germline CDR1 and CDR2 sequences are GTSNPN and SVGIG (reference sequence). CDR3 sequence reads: CAWMAGTEAFF. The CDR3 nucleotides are TGTGCCTGGATGGCGGGCACTGAAGCTTTCTTT.

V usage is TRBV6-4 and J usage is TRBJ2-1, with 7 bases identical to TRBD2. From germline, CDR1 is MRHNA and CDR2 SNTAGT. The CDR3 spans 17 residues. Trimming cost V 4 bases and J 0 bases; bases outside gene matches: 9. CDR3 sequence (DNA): TGTGCCAGCAGTGCTCACTCGACTAGCAACTCCTACAATGAGCAGTTCTTC. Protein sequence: CASSAHSTSNSYNEQFF.

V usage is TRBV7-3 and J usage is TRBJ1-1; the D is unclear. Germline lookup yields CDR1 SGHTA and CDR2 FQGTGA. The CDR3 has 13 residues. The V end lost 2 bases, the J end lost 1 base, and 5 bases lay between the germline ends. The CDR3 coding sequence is TGTGCCAGCAGCTTAGTTTGGAACACTGAAGCTTTCTTT. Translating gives CASSLVWNTEAFF.

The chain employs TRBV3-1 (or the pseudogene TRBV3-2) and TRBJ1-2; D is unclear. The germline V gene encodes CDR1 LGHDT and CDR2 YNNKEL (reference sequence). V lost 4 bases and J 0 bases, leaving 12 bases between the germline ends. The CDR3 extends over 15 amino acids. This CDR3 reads CASSLNGAPNYGYTF. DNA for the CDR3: TGTGCCAGCAGCCTTAACGGAGCCCCTAACTATGGCTACACCTTC.